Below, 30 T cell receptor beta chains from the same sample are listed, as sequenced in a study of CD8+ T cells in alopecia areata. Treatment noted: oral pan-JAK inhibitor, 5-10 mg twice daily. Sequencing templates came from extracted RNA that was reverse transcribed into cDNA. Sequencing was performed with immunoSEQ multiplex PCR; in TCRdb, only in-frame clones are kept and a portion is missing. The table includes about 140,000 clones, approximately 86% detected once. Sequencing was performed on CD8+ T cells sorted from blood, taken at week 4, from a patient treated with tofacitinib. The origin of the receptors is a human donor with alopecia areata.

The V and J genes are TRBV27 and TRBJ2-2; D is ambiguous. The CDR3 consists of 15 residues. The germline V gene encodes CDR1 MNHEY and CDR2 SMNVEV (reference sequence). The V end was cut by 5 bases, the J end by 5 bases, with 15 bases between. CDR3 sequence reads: CASSPLTIGTGELFF. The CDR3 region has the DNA TGTGCCAGCAGTCCGCTAACTATCGGTACCGGGGAGCTGTTTTTT.

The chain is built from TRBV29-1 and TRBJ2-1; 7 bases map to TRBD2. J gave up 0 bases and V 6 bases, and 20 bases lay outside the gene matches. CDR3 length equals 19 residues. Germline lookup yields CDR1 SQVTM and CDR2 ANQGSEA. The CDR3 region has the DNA TGCAGCGTCTCCGGCCCTATAGGTCTAGCGGCAAGCTCCTACAATGAGCAGTTCTTC. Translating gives CSVSGPIGLAASSYNEQFF.

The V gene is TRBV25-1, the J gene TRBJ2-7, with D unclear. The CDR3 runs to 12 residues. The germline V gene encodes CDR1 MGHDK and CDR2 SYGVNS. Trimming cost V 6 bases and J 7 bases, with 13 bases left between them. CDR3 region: CASSLSFWEQYF. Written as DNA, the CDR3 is TGTGCCAGCAGCCTAAGTTTCTGGGAGCAGTACTTC.

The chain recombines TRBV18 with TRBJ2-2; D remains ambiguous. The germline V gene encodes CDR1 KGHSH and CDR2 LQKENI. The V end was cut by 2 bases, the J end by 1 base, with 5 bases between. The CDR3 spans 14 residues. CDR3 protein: CASSPWRNTGELFF. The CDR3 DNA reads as TGTGCCAGCTCACCATGGCGGAACACCGGGGAGCTGTTTTTT.

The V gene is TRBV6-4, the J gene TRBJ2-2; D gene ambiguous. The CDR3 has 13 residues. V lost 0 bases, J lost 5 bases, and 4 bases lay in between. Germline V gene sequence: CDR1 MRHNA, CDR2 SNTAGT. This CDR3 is CASSDSGTGELFF. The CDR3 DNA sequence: TGTGCCAGCAGTGACTCAGGAACCGGGGAGCTGTTTTTT.

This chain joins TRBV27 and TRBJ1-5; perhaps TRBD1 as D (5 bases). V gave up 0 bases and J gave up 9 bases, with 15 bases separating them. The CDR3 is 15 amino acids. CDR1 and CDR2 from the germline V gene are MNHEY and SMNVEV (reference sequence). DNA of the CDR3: TGTGCCAGCAGTTTATCGCCGAGCGGGACCCGGCCCCAGCATTTT. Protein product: CASSLSPSGTRPQHF.

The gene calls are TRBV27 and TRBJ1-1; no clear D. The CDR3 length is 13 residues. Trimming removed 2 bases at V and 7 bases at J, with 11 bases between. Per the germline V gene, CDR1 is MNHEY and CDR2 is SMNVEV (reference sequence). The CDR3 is CASSLTTAVEAFF. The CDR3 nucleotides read TGTGCCAGCAGTTTAACAACAGCGGTTGAAGCTTTCTTT.

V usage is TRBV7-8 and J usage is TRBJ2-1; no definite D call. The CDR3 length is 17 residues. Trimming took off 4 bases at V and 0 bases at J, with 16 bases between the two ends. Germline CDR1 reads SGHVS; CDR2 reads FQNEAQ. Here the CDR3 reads CASSSRESRSSYNEQFF. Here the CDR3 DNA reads TGTGCCAGCAGCTCACGTGAAAGTCGGAGCTCCTACAATGAGCAGTTCTTC.

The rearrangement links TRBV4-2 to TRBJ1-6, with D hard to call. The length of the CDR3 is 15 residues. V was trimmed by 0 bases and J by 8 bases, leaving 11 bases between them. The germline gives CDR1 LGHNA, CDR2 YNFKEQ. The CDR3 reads CASSQDQPDDSPLHF. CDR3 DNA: TGTGCCAGCAGCCAAGATCAGCCGGACGATTCACCCCTCCACTTT.

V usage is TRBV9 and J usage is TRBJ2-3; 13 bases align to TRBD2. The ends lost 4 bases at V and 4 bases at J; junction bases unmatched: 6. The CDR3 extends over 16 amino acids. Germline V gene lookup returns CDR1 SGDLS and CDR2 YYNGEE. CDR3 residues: CASSRGTSGDADTQYF. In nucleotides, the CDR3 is TGTGCCAGCAGCAGGGGGACTAGCGGGGATGCAGATACGCAGTATTTT.

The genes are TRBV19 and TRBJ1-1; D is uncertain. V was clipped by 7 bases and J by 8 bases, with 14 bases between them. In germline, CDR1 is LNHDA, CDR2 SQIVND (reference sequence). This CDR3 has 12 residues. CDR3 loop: CASTPASSEAFF. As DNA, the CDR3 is TGTGCCAGTACCCCGGCTTCTTCCGAAGCTTTCTTT. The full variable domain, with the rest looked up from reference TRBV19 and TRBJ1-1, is DGGITQSPKYLFRKEGQNVTLSCEQNLNHDAMYWYRQDPGQGLRLIYYSQIVNDFQKGDIAEGYSVSREKKESFPLTVTSAQKNPTAFYLCASTPASSEAFFGQGTRLTVV.

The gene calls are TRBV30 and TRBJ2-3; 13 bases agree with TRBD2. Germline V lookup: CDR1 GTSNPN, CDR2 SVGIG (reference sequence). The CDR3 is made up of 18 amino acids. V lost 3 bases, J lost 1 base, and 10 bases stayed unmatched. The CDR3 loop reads CAWSKPGLAGVGTDTQYF. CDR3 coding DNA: TGTGCCTGGAGCAAACCCGGACTAGCGGGGGTGGGCACAGATACGCAGTATTTT.

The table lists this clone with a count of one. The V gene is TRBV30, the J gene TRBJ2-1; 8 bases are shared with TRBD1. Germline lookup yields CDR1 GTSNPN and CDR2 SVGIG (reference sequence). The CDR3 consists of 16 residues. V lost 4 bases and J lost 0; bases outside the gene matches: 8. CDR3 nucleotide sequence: TGTGCCTGGAACCTGGGACAGGTCAGCTCCTACAATGAGCAGTTCTTC. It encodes CAWNLGQVSSYNEQFF.

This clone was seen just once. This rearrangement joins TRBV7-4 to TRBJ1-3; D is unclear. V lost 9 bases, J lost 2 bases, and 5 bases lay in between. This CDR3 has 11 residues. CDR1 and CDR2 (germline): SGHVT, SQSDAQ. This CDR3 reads CARYPGNTIYF. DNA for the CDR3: TGTGCCAGGTATCCTGGAAACACCATATATTTT.

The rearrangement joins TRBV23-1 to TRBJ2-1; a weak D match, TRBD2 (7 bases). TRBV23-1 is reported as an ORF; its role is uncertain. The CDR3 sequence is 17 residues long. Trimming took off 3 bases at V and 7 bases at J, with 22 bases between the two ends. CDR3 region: CASSHLVGGGASNEQFF. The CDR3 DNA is TGCGCCAGCAGTCACCTCGTGGGGGGGGGCGCTTCTAATGAGCAGTTCTTC.

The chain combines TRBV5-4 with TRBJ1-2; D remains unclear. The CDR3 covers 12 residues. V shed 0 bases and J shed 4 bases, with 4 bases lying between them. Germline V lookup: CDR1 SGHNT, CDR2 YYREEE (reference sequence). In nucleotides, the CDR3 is TGTGCCAGCAGCTTGGGTGGCTATGGCTACACCTTC. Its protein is CASSLGGYGYTF.

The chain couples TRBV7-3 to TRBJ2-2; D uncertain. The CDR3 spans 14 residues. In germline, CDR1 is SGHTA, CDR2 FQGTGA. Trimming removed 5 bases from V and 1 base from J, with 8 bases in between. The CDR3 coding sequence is TGTGCCAGCAGCGGGCCCGAGAACACCGGGGAGCTGTTTTTT. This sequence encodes CASSGPENTGELFF.

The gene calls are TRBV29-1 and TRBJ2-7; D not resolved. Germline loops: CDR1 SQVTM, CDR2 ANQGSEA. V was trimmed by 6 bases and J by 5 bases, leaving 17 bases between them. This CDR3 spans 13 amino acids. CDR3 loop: CSVYPRDTDEQYF. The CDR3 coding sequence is TGCAGCGTCTACCCTCGCGACACGGACGAGCAGTACTTC.

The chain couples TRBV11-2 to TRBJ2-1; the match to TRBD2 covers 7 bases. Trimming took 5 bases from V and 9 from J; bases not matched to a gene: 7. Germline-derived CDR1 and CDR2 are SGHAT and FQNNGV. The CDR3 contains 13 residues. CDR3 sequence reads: CASSLSREFEQFF. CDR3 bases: TGTGCCAGCAGCCTTTCGCGGGAGTTTGAGCAGTTCTTC.

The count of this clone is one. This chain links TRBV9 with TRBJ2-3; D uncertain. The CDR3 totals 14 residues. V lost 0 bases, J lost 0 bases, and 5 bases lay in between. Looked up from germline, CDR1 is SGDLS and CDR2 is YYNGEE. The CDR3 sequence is CASSVGRSTDTQYF. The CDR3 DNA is TGTGCCAGCAGCGTAGGTAGGAGCACAGATACGCAGTATTTT.

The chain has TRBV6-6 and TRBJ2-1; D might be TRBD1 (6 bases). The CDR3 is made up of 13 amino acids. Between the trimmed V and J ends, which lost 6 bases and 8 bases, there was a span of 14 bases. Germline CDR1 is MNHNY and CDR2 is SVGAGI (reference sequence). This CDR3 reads CASRPGQPHEQFF. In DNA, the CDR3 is TGTGCCAGCAGACCAGGACAGCCCCATGAGCAGTTCTTC.

DNA for the CDR3: TGTGCCTGGACCGAGACAGGGAGCTCCTACAATGAGCAGTTCTTC. Amino acids: CAWTETGSSYNEQFF. The chain employs TRBV30 and TRBJ2-1, with TRBD1 identical over 7 bases. V shed 4 bases, J shed 0 bases, and the junction held 6 bases outside the gene matches. The CDR3 contains 15 residues. Germline V gene sequence: CDR1 GTSNPN, CDR2 SVGIG (reference sequence).

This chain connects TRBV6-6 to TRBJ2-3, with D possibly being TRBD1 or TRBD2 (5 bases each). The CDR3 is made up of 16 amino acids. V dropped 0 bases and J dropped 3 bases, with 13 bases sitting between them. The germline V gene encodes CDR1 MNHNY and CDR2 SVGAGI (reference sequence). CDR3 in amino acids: CASSYSGTSLTDTQYF. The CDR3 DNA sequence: TGTGCCAGCAGTTACTCTGGGACCTCTTTGACAGATACGCAGTATTTT.

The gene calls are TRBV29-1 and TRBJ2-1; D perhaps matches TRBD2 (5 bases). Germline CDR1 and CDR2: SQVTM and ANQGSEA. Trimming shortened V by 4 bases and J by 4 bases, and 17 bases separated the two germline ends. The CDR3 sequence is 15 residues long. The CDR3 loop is CSVVRSASSYNEQFF. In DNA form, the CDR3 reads TGCAGCGTTGTTAGGAGCGCTAGCTCTTACAATGAGCAGTTCTTC.

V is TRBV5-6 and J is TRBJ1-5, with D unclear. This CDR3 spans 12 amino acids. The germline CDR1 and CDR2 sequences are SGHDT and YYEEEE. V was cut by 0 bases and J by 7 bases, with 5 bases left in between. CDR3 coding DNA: TGTGCCAGCAGCTTGGGGGCCCAGCCCCAGCATTTT. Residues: CASSLGAQPQHF.

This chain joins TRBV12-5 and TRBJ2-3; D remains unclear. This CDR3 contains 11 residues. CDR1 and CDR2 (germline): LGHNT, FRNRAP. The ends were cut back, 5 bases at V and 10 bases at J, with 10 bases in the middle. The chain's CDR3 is CASGDGLAQYF. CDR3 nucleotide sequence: TGTGCTAGTGGTGATGGTTTGGCGCAGTATTTT.

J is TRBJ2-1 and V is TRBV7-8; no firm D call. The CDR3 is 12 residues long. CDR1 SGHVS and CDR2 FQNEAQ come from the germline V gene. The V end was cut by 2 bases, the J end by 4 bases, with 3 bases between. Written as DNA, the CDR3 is TGTGCCAGCAGCTTAACGTACAATGAGCAGTTCTTC. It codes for CASSLTYNEQFF. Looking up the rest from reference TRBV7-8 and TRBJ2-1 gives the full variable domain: GAGVSQSPRYKVAKRGQDVALRCDPISGHVSLFWYQQALGQGPEFLTYFQNEAQLDKSGLPSDRFFAERPEGSVSTLKIQRTQQEDSAVYLCASSLTYNEQFFGPGTRLTVL.

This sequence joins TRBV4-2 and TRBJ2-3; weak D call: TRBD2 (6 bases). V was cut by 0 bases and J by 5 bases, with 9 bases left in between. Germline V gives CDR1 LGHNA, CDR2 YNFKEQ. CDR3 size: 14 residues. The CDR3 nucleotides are TGTGCCAGCAGCCAAGAGCGGGGAGTAGATACGCAGTATTTT. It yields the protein CASSQERGVDTQYF.

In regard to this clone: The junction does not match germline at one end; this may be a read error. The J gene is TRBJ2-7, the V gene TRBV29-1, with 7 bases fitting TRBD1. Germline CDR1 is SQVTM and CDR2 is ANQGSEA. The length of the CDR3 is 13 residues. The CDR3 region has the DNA TGCAGCGTCGAAGACAGGGAGTACGCTGAGCAGTACTTC. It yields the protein CSVEDREYAEQYF.

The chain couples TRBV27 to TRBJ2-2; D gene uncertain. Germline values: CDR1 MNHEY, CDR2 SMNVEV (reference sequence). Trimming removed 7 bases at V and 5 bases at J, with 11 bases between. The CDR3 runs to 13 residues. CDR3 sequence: CASTLGGTGELFF. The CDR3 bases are TGTGCCAGCACCCTCGGCGGAACCGGGGAGCTGTTTTTT.